This TCR beta chain was captured by sequencing in a study of CD4+ T cells in melanoma. Produced via immunoSEQ multiplex PCR; TCRdb's table is partial and in-frame only. The sample includes some 150,000 clones, around 90% of them seen just once. Study-wide points: A reported correlation linked neoantigen-specific CD4+ T cells to CD8+, macrophage and B cell function. Reportedly, melanoma neoantigen-specific CD4+ T cells showed varied differentiation states.

Germline V gene lookup returns CDR1 KGHSH and CDR2 LQKENI. Germline trimming cut 3 bases from V and 4 bases from J; bases unmatched to any gene: 3. The length of the CDR3 is 15 residues. In regard to this clone: Its cognate antigen is unknown.

The clonotype was recovered from a human donor with melanoma. The J gene is TRBJ2-2, the V gene TRBV18; 9 nucleotides align to TRBD1. The DNA of the CDR3 is TGTGCCAGCTCACCGGGACAGGGTTCCACCGGGGAGCTGTTTTTT. This sequence encodes CASSPGQGSTGELFF.